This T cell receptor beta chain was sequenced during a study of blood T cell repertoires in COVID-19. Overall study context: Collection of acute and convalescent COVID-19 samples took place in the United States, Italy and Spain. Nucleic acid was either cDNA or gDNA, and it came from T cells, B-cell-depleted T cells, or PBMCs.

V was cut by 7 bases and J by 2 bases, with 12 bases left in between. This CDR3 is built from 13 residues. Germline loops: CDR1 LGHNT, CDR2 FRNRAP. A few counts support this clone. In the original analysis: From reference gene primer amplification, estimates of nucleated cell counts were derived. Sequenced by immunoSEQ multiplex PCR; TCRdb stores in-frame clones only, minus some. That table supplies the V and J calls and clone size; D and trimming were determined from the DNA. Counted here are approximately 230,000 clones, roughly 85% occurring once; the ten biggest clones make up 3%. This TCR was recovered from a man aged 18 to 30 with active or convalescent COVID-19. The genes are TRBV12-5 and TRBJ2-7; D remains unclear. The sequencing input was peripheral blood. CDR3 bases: TGTGCTAGTGCGCTCCTCCCAGCCTACGAGCAGTACTTC. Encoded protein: CASALLPAYEQYF.